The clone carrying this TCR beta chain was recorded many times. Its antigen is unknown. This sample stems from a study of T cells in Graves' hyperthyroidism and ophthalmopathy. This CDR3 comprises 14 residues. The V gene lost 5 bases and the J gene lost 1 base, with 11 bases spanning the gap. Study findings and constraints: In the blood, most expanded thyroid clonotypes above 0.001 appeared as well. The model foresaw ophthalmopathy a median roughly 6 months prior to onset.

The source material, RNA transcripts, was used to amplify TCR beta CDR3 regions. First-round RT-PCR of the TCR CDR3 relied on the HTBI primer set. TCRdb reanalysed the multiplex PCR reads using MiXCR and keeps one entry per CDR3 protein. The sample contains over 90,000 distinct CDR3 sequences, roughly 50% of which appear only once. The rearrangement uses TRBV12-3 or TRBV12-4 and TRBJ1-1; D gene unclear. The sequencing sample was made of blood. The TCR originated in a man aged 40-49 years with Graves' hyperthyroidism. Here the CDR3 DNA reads TGTGCCAGCAGTCAAACAACAGAGAACACTGAAGCTTTCTTT. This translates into CASSQTTENTEAFF.